This is a list of T cell receptor beta chains from one sample in a study of blood T cells in healthy people across ages. Each CDR3 protein gets one entry after TCRdb re-called the 5' RACE reads with MiXCR. The sample records about 650,000 distinct CDR3 sequences, approximately 29% being singletons. Sequencing input: blood. The receptors here all came from a woman of 80 years or more in good health. The CDR3 runs from the conserved cysteine through the conserved F or W. D genes are given only for firm matches. Size is stated for part of the rows, as once, few or many counts, or as a class when the clone is expanded.

j_call | cdr3_length | v_call | clone_size | d_call | cdr3_nt | cdr3_aa
TRBJ2-1 | 16 | TRBV27 | many | TRBD1 | TGTGCCAGCAGTTTATCCCAGGGGGAGCGTTCTTATGAGCAGTTCTTC | CASSLSQGERSYEQFF
TRBJ1-1 | 17 | TRBV18 | . | TRBD1 | TGTGCCAGCTCGGCCTCCGGGACAGGGGCGCAGGGCACTGAAGCTTTCTTT | CASSASGTGAQGTEAFF
TRBJ2-7 | 15 | TRBV5-4 | many | TRBD1 | TGTGCCAGCAGCTCACCGGGACAGGGCATCTACGAGCAGTACTTC | CASSSPGQGIYEQYF
TRBJ2-7 | 17 | TRBV3-1 | many | . | TGTGCCAGCAGCCAAGATGAGGGAGGTGTTTCCTTCTACGAGCAGTACTTC | CASSQDEGGVSFYEQYF
TRBJ2-1 | 12 | TRBV20-1 | many | . | TGCAGTGCCACTTTAGGGGGGAATGAGCAGTTCTTC | CSATLGGNEQFF
TRBJ2-1 | 16 | TRBV12-3/TRBV12-4 | many | . | TGTGCCAGCAGTTTAAGACAGCTTAGCTCCTACAATGAGCAGTTCTTC | CASSLRQLSSYNEQFF
TRBJ1-2 | 13 | TRBV20-1 | many | . | TGCAGTGCTAGTGGTCTTCGGGGCTATGGCTACACCTTC | CSASGLRGYGYTF
TRBJ1-5 | 14 | TRBV12-3/TRBV12-4 | many | . | TGTGCCAGTACTTCGACATCTAGCAATCAGCCCCAGCATTTT | CASTSTSSNQPQHF
TRBJ1-2 | 15 | TRBV12-3/TRBV12-4 | . | TRBD1 | TGTGCCAGCACCGCCCGACAGGGGGTTGTCCTTGGCTACACCTTC | CASTARQGVVLGYTF
TRBJ1-2 | 15 | TRBV7-2 | many | TRBD1 | TGTGCCAGCAGCGCCCGACAGGGCGAGGCGGGTGGCTACACCTTC | CASSARQGEAGGYTF
TRBJ2-5 | 12 | TRBV6-2/TRBV6-3 | many | . | TGTGCCAGCAAACTAGCACAAGAGACCCAGTACTTC | CASKLAQETQYF
TRBJ1-5 | 14 | TRBV30 | . | TRBD1 | TGTGCCTGGAGTGAGGGACAGGGAGGTCAGCCCCAGCATTTT | CAWSEGQGGQPQHF
TRBJ2-1 | 13 | TRBV6-1 | few | . | TGTGCCAGCACCAGGGGCCCTTACAATGAGCAGTTCTTC | CASTRGPYNEQFF
TRBJ2-3 | 16 | TRBV20-1 | . | . | TGCAGTGCTGTCGACTTAGGACCCGAGTACACAGATACGCAGTATTTT | CSAVDLGPEYTDTQYF
TRBJ2-1 | 15 | TRBV7-2 | many | TRBD2 | TGTGCCAGCAGCTTCCGGGGGGGCGTCTACAATGAGCAGTTCTTC | CASSFRGGVYNEQFF
TRBJ1-1 | 13 | TRBV5-1 | . | . | TGCGCCAGCAGCTTTAACGAGAACACTGAGGCTTTCTTT | CASSFNENTEAFF
TRBJ1-5 | 17 | TRBV18 | . | TRBD1 | TGTGCCAGCTCACAGACAGGGGCCCGTACCCTTGGGCAGCCCCAGCATTTT | CASSQTGARTLGQPQHF
TRBJ1-2 | 15 | TRBV4-3 | . | TRBD1 | TGCACCAGCAGCCAAGCCACAGGGGGCAGGTCTGGCTACACCTTC | CTSSQATGGRSGYTF
TRBJ1-1 | 13 | TRBV5-1 | . | . | TGCGCCAGCAGTAAGGACAGGAACACTGAAGCTTTCTTT | CASSKDRNTEAFF
TRBJ1-2 | 13 | TRBV7-9 | many | . | TGTGCCAGCAGCCCAGGGGAGCGGTATGGCTACACCTTC | CASSPGERYGYTF
TRBJ2-5 | 14 | TRBV29-1 | . | TRBD2 | TGCAGCGTTAAGCGGGAGGGGTACCAAGAGACCCAGTACTTC | CSVKREGYQETQYF
TRBJ2-5 | 15 | TRBV4-1 | many | TRBD1 | TGCGCCAGCAGCCAGCCCGACAGGGACCAAGAGACCCAGTACTTC | CASSQPDRDQETQYF
TRBJ1-6 | 17 | TRBV6-5 | many | . | TGTGCCAGCAGTTACTCGAATCCGGGACCCTATAATTCACCCCTCCACTTT | CASSYSNPGPYNSPLHF
TRBJ2-1 | 15 | TRBV5-5 | many | TRBD1 | TGTGCCAGCAGCTACCTCGGGACAGGGTCTAATGAGCAGTTCTTC | CASSYLGTGSNEQFF
TRBJ2-7 | 15 | TRBV3-1 | many | . | TGTGCCAGCAGCCAAGATATGACAGGATCCTACGAGCAGTACTTC | CASSQDMTGSYEQYF
TRBJ1-2 | 12 | TRBV28 | many | . | TGTGCCAGTTGGGACATAGTCTATGGCTACACCTTC | CASWDIVYGYTF
TRBJ1-5 | 15 | TRBV7-2 | many | . | TGTGCCAGCAGCTTCCGACCCTCTAGCAATCAGCCCCAGCATTTT | CASSFRPSSNQPQHF
TRBJ2-2 | 15 | TRBV11-1 | . | TRBD1 | TGTGCCAGCAGCGCAACAGGGGGCGCGGGCGGGGAGCTGTTTTTT | CASSATGGAGGELFF